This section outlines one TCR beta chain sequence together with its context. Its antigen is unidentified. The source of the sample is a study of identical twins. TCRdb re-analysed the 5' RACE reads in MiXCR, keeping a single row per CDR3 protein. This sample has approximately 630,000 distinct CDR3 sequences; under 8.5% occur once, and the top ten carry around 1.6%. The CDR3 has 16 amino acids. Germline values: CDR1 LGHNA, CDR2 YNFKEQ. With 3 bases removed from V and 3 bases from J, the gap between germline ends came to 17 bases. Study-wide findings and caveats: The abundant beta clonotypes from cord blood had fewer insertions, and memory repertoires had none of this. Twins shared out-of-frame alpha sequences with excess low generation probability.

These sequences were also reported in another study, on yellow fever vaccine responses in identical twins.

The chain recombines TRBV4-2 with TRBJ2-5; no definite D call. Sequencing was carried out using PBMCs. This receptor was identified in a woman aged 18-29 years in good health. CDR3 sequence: CASSQAGLGIEETQYF. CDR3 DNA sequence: TGTGCCAGCAGCCAGGCAGGCCTTGGCATTGAAGAGACCCAGTACTTC.